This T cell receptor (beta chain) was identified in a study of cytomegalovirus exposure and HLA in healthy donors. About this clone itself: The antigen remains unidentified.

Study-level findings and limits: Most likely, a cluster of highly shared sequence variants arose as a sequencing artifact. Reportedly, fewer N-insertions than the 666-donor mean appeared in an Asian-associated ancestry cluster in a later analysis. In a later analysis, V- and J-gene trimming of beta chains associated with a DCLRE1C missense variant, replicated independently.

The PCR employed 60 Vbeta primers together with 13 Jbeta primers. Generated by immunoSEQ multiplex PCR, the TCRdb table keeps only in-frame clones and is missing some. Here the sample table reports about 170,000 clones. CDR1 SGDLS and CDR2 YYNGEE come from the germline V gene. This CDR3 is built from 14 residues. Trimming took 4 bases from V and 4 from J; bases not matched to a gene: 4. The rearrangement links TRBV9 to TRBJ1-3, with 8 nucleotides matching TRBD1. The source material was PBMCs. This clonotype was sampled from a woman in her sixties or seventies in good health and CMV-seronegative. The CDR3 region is CASSPQGGGNTIYF. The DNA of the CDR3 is TGTGCCAGCAGCCCACAGGGGGGAGGAAACACCATATATTTT. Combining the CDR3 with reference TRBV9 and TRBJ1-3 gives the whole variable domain DSGVTQTPKHLITATGQRVTLRCSPRSGDLSVYWYQQSLDQGLQFLIQYYNGEERAKGNILERFSAQQFPDLHSELNLSSLELGDSALYFCASSPQGGGNTIYFGEGSWLTVV.